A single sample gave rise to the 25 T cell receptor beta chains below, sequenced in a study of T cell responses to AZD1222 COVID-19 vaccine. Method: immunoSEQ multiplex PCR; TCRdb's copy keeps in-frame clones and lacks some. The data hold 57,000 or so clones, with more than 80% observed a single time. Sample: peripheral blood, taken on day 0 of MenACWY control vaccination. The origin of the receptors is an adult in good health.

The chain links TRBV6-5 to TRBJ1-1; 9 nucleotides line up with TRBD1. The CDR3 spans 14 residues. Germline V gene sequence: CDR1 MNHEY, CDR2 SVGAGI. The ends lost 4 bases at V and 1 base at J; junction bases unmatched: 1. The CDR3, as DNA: TGTGCCAGCAGTTCGGACAGGGGGAACACTGAAGCTTTCTTT. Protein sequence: CASSSDRGNTEAFF.

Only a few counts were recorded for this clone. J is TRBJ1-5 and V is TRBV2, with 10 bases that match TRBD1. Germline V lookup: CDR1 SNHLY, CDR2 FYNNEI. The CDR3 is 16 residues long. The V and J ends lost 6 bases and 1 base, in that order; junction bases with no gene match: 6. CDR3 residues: CASRGRGQGSNQPQHF. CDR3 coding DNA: TGTGCCAGCAGGGGACGGGGACAGGGGAGCAATCAGCCCCAGCATTTT. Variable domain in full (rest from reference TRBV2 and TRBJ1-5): EPEVTQTPSHQVTQMGQEVILRCVPISNHLYFYWYRQILGQKVEFLVSFYNNEISEKSEIFDDQFSVERPDGSNFTLKIRSTKLEDSAMYFCASRGRGQGSNQPQHFGDGTRLSIL.

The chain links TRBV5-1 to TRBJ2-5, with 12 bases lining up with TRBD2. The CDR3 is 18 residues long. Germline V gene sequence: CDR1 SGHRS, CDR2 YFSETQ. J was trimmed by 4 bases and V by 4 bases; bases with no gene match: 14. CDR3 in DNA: TGCGCCAGCAGCCCGAGACTAGCGGGAGTCAATCGGGGAGAGACCCAGTACTTC. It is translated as CASSPRLAGVNRGETQYF.

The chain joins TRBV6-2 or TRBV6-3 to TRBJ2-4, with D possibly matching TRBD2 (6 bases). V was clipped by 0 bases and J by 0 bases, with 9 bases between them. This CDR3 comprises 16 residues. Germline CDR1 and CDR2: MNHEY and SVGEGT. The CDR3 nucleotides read TGTGCCAGCAGTTACTCGGGGCGGGAAGCCAAAAACATTCAGTACTTC. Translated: CASSYSGREAKNIQYF.

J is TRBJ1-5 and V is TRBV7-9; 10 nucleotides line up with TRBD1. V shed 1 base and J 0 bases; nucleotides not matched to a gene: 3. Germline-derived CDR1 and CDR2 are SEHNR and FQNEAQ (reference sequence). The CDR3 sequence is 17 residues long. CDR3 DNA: TGTGCCAGCAGCTTAGGACAGGGGGCCCTTAGCAATCAGCCCCAGCATTTT. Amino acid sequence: CASSLGQGALSNQPQHF.

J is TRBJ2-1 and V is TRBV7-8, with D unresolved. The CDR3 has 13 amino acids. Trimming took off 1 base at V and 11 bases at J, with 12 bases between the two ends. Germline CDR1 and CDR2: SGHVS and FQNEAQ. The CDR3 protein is CASSLGGGPKQFF. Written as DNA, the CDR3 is TGTGCCAGCAGCTTAGGCGGCGGTCCGAAGCAGTTCTTC.

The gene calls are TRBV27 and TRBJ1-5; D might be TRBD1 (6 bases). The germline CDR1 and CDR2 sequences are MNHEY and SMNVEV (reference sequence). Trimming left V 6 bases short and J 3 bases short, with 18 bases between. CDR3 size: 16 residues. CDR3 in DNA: TGTGCCAGCAGCCCAATGACGCAGGGGCCCAATCAGCCCCAGCATTTT. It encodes CASSPMTQGPNQPQHF.

CDR3 loop: CASSTRQGYNSPLHF. The CDR3 DNA sequence: TGTGCCAGTAGTACGCGACAGGGGTATAATTCACCCCTCCACTTT. The V gene is TRBV19, the J gene TRBJ1-6, with 8 bases matching TRBD1. The trim removed 4 bases at V and 4 bases at J, leaving 3 bases unmatched. Looked up from germline, CDR1 is LNHDA and CDR2 is SQIVND (reference sequence). This CDR3 contains 15 residues.

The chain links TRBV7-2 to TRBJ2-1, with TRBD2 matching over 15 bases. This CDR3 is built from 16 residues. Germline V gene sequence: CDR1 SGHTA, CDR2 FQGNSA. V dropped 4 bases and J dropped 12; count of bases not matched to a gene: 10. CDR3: CASSSRGLAGGRGQFF. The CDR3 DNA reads TGTGCCAGCAGCTCCCGGGGACTAGCGGGAGGCCGGGGGCAGTTCTTC.

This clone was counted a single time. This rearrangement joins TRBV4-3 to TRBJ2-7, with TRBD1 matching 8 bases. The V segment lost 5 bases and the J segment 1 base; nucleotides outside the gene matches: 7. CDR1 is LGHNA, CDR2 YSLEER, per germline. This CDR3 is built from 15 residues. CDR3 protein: CASSVVTGGSYEQYF. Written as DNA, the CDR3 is TGCGCCAGCAGCGTCGTCACAGGGGGTTCCTACGAGCAGTACTTC.

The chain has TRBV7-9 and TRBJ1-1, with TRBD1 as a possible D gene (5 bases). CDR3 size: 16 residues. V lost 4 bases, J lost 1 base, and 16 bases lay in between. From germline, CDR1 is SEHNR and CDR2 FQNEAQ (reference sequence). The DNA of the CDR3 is TGTGCCAGCAGCTCCCCTGGGGGGGAAAGGAACACTGAAGCTTTCTTT. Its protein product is CASSSPGGERNTEAFF.

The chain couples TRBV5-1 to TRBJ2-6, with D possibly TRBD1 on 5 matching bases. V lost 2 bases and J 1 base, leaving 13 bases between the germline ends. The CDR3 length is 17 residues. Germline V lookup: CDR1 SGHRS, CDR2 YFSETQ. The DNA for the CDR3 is TGCGCCAGCAGCTTTGGCAGGGAATTATCTGGGGCCAACGTCCTGACTTTC. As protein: CASSFGRELSGANVLTF. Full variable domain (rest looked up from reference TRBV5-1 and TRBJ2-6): KAGVTQTPRYLIKTRGQQVTLSCSPISGHRSVSWYQQTPGQGLQFLFEYFSETQRNKGNFPGRFSGRQFSNSRSEMNVSTLELGDSALYLCASSFGRELSGANVLTFGAGSRLTVL.

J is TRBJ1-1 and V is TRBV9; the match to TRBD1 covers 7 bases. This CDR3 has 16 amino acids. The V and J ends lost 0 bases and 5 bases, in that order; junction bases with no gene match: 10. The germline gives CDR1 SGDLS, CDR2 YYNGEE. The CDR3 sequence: CASSVGGTAYQTEAFF. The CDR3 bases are TGTGCCAGCAGCGTAGGGGGGACAGCCTATCAGACTGAAGCTTTCTTT.

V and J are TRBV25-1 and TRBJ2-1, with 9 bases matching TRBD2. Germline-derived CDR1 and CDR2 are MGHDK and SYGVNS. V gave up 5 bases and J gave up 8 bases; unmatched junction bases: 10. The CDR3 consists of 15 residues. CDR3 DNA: TGTGCCAGCAGTAGTAGCGGGAGACTCGGAGATGAGCAGTTCTTC. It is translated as CASSSSGRLGDEQFF.

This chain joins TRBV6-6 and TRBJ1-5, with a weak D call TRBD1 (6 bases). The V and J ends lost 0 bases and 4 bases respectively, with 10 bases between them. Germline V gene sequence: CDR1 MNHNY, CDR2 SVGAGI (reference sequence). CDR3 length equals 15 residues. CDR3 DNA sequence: TGTGCCAGCAGTTACTCAGGACAGCAAAATCAGCCCCAGCATTTT. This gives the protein CASSYSGQQNQPQHF.

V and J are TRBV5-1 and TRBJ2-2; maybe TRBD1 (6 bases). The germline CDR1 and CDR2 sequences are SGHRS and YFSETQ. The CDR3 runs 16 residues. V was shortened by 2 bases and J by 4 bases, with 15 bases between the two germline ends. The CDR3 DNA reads TGCGCCAGCAGCTTCGTACAGGGTGTTTCCACCGGGGAGCTGTTTTTT. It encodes CASSFVQGVSTGELFF.

CDR3 sequence reads: CASSPWGVDTQYF. CDR3 in DNA: TGTGCCAGCAGCCCCTGGGGCGTAGATACGCAGTATTTT. V is TRBV7-9 and J is TRBJ2-3; the D gene is possibly TRBD1 (5 bases). Germline V gene data show CDR1 as SEHNR and CDR2 as FQNEAQ (reference sequence). The V and J ends lost 5 bases and 5 bases respectively, with 11 bases between them. The CDR3 spans 13 residues.

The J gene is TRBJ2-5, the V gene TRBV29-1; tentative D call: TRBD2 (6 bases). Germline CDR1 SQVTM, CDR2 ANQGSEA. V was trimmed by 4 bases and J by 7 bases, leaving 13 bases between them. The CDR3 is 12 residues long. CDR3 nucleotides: TGCAGCGTTGTAGTGGCAGCGGGGACCCAGTACTTC. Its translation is CSVVVAAGTQYF. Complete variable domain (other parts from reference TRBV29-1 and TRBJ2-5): SAVISQKPSRDICQRGTSLTIQCQVDSQVTMMFWYRQQPGQSLTLIATANQGSEATYESGFVIDKFPISRPNLTFSTLTVSNMSPEDSSIYLCSVVVAAGTQYFGPGTRLLVL.

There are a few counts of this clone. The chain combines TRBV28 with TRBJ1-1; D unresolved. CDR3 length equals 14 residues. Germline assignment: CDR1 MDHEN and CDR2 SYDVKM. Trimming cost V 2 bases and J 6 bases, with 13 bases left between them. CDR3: CASSLTSEVSEAFF. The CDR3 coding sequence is TGTGCCAGCAGTTTAACCTCGGAGGTGTCTGAAGCTTTCTTT.

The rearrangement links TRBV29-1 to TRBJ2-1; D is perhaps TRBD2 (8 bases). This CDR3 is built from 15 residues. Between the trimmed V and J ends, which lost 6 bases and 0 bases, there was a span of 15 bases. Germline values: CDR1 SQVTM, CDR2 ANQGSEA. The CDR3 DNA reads TGCAGCGTCTATAGCGGGACAGTCTCCTACAATGAGCAGTTCTTC. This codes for CSVYSGTVSYNEQFF.

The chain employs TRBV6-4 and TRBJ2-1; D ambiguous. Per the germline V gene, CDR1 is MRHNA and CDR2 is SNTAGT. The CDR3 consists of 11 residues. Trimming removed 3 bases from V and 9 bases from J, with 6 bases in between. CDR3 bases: TGTGCCAGCAGTGAAGGGATTGAGCAGTTCTTC. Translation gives CASSEGIEQFF.

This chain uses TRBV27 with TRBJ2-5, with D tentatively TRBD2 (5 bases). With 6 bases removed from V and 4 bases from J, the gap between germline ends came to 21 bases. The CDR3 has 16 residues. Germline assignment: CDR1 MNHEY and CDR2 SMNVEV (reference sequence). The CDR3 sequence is CASRVGGQAGRETQYF. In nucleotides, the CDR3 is TGTGCCAGCAGGGTAGGCGGGCAGGCTGGTCGAGAGACCCAGTACTTC.

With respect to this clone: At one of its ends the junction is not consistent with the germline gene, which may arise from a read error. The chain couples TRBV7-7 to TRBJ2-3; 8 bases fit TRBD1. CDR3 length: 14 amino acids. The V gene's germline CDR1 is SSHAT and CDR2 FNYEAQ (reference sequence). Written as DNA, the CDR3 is TGTGCTAGCAGCTTAGTACAGGGGGCAGATACGCAGTATTTT. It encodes CASSLVQGADTQYF.

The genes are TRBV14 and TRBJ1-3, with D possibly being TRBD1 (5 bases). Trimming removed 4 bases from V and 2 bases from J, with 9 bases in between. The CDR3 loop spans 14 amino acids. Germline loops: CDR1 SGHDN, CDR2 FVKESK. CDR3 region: CASSPRGAGNTIYF. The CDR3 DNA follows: TGTGCCAGCAGCCCCCGGGGGGCTGGAAACACCATATATTTT.

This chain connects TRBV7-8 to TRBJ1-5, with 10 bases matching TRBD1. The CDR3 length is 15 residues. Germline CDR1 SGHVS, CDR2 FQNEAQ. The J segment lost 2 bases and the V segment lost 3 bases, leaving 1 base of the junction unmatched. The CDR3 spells CASSFGTGGNQPQHF. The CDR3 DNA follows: TGTGCCAGCAGCTTCGGGACAGGGGGCAATCAGCCCCAGCATTTT.